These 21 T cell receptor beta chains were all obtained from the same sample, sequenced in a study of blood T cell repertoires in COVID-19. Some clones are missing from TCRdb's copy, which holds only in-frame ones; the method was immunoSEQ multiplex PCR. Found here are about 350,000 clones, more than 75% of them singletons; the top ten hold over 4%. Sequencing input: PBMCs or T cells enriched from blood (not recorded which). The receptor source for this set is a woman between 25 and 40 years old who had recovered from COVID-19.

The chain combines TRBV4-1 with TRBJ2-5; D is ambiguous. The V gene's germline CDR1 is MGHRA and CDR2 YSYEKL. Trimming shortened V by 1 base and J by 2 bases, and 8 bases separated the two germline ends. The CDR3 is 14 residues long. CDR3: CASSQGVVQETQYF. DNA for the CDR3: TGCGCCAGCAGCCAAGGAGTCGTTCAAGAGACCCAGTACTTC.

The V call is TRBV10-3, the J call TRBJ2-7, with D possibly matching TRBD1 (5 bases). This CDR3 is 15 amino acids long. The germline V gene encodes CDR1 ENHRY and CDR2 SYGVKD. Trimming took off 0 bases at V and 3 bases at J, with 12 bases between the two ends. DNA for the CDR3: TGTGCCATCAGTGAGTCAGGGGATAAGGGCTACGAGCAGTACTTC. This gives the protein CAISESGDKGYEQYF.

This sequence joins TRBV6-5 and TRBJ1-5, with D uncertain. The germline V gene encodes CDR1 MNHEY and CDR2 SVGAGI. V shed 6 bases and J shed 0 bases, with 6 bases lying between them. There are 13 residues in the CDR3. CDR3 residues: CASRDISNQPQHF. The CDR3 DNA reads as TGTGCCAGCAGAGACATTAGCAATCAGCCCCAGCATTTT.

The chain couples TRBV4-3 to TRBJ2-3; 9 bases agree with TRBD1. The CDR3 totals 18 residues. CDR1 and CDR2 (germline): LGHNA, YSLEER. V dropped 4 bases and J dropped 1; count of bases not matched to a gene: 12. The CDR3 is CASSLLKTGQGCTDTQYF. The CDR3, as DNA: TGCGCCAGCAGCCTCCTAAAGACGGGACAGGGATGCACAGATACGCAGTATTTT.

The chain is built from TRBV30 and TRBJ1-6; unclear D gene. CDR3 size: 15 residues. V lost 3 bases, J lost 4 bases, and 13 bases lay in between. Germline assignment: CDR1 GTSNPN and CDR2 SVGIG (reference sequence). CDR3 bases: TGTGCCTGGAGGGGGAGGCTTCCTTATAATTCACCCCTCCACTTT. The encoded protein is CAWRGRLPYNSPLHF.

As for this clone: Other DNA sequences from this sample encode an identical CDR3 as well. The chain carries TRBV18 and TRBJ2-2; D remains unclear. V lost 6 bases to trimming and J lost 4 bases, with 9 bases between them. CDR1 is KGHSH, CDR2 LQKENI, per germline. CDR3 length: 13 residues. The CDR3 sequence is CASSPSGTGELFF. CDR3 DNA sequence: TGTGCCAGCTCGCCTTCGGGCACCGGGGAGCTGTTTTTT.

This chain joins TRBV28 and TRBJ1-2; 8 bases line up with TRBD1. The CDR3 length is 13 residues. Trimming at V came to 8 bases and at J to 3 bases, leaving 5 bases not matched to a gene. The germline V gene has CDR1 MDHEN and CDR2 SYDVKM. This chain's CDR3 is CASYRGLYYGYTF. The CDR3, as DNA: TGTGCCAGCTACAGGGGGTTATACTATGGCTACACCTTC.

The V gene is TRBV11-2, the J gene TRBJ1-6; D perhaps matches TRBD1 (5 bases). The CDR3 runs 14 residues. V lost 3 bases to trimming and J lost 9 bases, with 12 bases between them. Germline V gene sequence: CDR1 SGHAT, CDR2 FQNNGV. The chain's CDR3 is CASSFQGLSSPLHF. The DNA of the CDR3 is TGTGCCAGCAGCTTTCAGGGTTTGAGTTCACCCCTCCACTTT.

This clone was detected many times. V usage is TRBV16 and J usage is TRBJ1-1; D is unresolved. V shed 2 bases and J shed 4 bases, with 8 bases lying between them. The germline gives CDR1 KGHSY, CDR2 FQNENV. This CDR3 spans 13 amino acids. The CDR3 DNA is TGTGCCAGCAGCCAAGTTTCTAGCACTGAAGCTTTCTTT. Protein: CASSQVSSTEAFF.

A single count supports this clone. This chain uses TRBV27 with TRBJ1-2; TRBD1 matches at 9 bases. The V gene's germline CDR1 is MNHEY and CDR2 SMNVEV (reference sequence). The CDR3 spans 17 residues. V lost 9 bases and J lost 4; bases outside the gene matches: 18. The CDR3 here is CARITGTGPFSIYGYTF. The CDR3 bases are TGTGCCAGAATAACCGGGACAGGGCCCTTTTCGATCTATGGCTACACCTTC.

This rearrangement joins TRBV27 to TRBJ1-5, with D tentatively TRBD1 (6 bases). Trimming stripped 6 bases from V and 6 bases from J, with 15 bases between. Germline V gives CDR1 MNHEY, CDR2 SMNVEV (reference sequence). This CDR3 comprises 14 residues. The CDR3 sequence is CASRGQGMSQPQHF. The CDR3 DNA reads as TGTGCCAGCAGGGGGCAGGGGATGAGTCAGCCCCAGCATTTT.

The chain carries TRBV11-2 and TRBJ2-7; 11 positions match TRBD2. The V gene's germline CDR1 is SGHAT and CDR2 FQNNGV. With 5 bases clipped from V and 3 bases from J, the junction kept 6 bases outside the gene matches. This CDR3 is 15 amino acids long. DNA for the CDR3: TGTGCCAGCAGCCGTAAACTAGCGGGGGTCTACGAGCAGTACTTC. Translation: CASSRKLAGVYEQYF.

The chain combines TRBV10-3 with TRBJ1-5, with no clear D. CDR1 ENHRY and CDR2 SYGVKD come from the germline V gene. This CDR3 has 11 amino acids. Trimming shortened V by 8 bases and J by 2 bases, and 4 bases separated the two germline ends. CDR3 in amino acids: CAIAGNQPQHF. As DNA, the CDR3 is TGTGCCATCGCAGGCAATCAGCCCCAGCATTTT.

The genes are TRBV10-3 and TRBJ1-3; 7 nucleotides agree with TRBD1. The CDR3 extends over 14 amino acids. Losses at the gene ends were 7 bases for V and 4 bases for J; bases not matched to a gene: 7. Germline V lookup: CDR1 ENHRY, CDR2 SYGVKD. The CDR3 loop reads CAITLTGMGNTIYF. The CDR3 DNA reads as TGTGCCATCACCTTGACAGGGATGGGAAACACCATATATTTT.

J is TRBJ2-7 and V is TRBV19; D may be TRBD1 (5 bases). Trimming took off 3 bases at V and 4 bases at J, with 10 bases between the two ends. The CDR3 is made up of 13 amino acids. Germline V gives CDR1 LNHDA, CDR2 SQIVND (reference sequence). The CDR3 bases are TGTGCCAGTAGTATGGCCGGACATTACGAGCAGTACTTC. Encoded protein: CASSMAGHYEQYF.

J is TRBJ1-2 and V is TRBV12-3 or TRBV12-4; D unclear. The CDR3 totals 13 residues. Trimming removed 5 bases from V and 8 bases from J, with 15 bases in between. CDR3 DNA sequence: TGTGCCAGCAGTCCTGGGCCCGGAGGAGGCTACACCTTC. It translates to CASSPGPGGGYTF.

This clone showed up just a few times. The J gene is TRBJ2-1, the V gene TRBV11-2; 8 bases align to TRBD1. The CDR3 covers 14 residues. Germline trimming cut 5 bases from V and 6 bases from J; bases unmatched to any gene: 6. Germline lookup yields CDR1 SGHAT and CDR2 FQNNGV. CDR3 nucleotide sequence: TGTGCCAGCAGCGTCGTACAGGGGGGCAATGAGCAGTTCTTC. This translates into CASSVVQGGNEQFF.

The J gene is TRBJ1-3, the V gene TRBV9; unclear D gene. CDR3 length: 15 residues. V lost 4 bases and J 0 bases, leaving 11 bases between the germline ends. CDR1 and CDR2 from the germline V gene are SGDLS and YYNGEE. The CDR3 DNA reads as TGTGCCAGCAGCCCTAACCCACCCTCTGGAAACACCATATATTTT. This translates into CASSPNPPSGNTIYF.

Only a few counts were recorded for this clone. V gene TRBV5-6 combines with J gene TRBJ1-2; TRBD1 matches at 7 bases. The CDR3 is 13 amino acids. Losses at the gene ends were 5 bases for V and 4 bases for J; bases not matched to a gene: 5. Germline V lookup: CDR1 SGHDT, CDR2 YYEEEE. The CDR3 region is CASSRDRRYGYTF. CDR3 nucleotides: TGTGCCAGCAGTAGGGACAGACGCTATGGCTACACCTTC. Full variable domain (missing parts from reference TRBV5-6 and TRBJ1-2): DAGVTQSPTHLIKTRGQQVTLRCSPKSGHDTVSWYQQALGQGPQFIFQYYEEEERQRGNFPDRFSGHQFPNYSSELNVNALLLGDSALYLCASSRDRRYGYTFGSGTRLTVV.

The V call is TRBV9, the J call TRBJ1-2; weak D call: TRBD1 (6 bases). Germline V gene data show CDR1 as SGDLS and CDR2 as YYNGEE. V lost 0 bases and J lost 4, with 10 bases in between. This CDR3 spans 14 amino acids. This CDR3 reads CASSVGGLTYGYTF. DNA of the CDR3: TGTGCCAGCAGCGTAGGGGGGCTCACCTATGGCTACACCTTC.

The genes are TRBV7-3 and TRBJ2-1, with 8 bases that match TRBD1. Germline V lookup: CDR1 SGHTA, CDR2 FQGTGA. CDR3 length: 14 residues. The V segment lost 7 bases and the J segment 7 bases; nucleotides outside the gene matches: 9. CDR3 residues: CASNTDRGGNEQFF. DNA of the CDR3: TGTGCCAGCAATACCGACAGGGGAGGTAATGAGCAGTTCTTC.